This T cell receptor beta chain was sequenced during a study of blood T cell repertoires in COVID-19 (dated by TCRdb to about 2020). Background on the whole study: Samples from collaborators originated in the United States, Italy and Spain and spanned both the acute and convalescent phases of COVID-19. The sample metadata nearly always contained a de-identified subject ID, COVID-19 status, age in years and sex. Subjects who had been exposed to COVID-19, were actively infected with it, or had recovered from it provided the deeply sampled blood TCRbeta repertoires that made up the dataset. The material from the prospective study consisted of cDNA or gDNA derived from T cells, B-cell-depleted T cells, or PBMCs. Samples came from the ongoing ImmuneRACE study (first 160 participants) plus 1,254 subjects from 6 global collaborators. Where available, HLA class I and class II types were taken from metadata supplied by the sample provider and were not determined by assay-based typing. A freely available public database, intended as a resource for researchers studying the immune response to SARS-CoV-2, is where the repertoires were released.

Comments on this clone: The specificity of this receptor is unknown. Nothing much larger sits one base from this clone, and base qualities are not available.

Beyond this particular receptor, the publication reports: How much clinical and demographic metadata was included differed by source and by participant, and the metadata was provided uncurated.

TCRbeta CDR3 regions were amplified from genomic DNA using the immunoSEQ Assay, a bias-controlled multiplex PCR. Per the source publication's procedure: The number of nucleated cells in each sample was estimated by amplification of reference gene primers within the assay. To quantify the absolute abundance of each unique TCRbeta CDR3 rearrangement, sequence reads were collapsed and filtered. For each sample, productive Simpson clonality was calculated as the square root of Simpson's diversity index over productive rearrangements. The table comes from immuneACCESS by way of TCRdb, which keeps in-frame sequences with V and J called. Part of the clones is missing from these tables; in studies checked, under half for an unresolved V gene and the rest for unknown reasons. D and trimming were read from the DNA, whereas the V and J calls and clone size are those reported in that table. This sample gives a few hundred thousand clones in total; more than 80% of them show up just once. The ten largest clones capture roughly 1.1% of the sample.

Relative to germline, V is 7 bases shorter and J is 1 base shorter, with 8 bases between their ends. From the cysteine through the phenylalanine, the CDR3 covers 13 amino acids. Only the CDR3 region is kept as DNA, spanning 39 bases read in frame from base 1. The CDR1 and CDR2 encoded by the germline V gene are MNHEY and SVGAGI. Participants in the prospective study were enrolled through a virtual design, were aged roughly 18 to 95 years, and lived in under 25 United States geographic areas. To assign participants to cohorts, the prospective study relied on clinical history that participants themselves reported in a screening survey and a study questionnaire. Recovered participants in ImmuneRACE Cohort 3 were defined by two consecutive negative NP/OP PCR tests, clearance by a healthcare professional, or resolution of symptoms. In the prospective study, mobile phlebotomists collected whole blood, serum and a nasopharyngeal or oropharyngeal swab from each participant. Participants in the prospective study had the option to provide additional blood draws and questionnaires over a roughly two-month period. Blood samples from the prospective study were shipped frozen or at room temperature prior to DNA extraction.

Sequenced sample: PBMCs or T cells enriched from blood (not recorded which). The chain employs TRBV6-5 and TRBJ2-1; TRBD1 is a weak D gene call, 6 bases matching. This receptor was taken from a man aged 25 to 40 who had recovered from COVID-19. The CDR3 region reads CASKGGSYNEQFF. The bases read TGTGCCAGCAAAGGGGGTTCCTACAATGAGCAGTTCTTC.